The clone carrying this TCR beta chain was found many times. According to the study, TCR beta libraries were built with iRepertoire HTBI primers and CDR3-region Arm-PCR. TCRdb recomputed calls from the multiplex PCR reads with MiXCR, one row per CDR3 protein. This table has roughly 530,000 distinct CDR3 sequences, about 15% appearing once. This sample was included in a study of regulatory T cells in long-lasting Graves disease. Specified time point: newly diagnosed GD, antithyroid drugs for less than 3 months. PBMCs were the source of the RNA used for TCR sequencing. The V end was cut by 2 bases, the J end by 2 bases, with 6 bases between. Germline values: CDR1 SNHLY, CDR2 FYNNEI. CDR3 length equals 13 residues. The data also belong to a second study, concerning T cells in Graves' hyperthyroidism and ophthalmopathy. That paper states: Recently diagnosed hyperthyroidism of less than 2 months' duration affected patients aged 18 to 65.

V and J are TRBV2 and TRBJ1-2; D gene ambiguous. Sequencing used peripheral blood mononuclear cells (PBMCs), obtained at new diagnosis, from a patient treated with antithyroid drugs. The clonotype comes from a woman aged 35-60 years with Graves disease. CDR3: CASSESSNYGYTF. Written as DNA, the CDR3 is TGTGCCAGCAGTGAATCCAGCAACTATGGCTACACCTTC.